Listed here are 30 T cell receptor beta chains from one sample, sequenced in a study of PD-L1 blockade in urothelial cancer. Sequenced by immunoSEQ multiplex PCR; TCRdb stores in-frame clones only, minus some. The sample has over 75,000 clones, about 89% seen once. The time point here: pretreatment peripheral blood. Specimen: PBMCs, collected around atezolizumab (anti-PD-L1) treatment. The receptors shown here come from a woman aged 80 or over with urothelial cancer.

V and J are TRBV7-9 and TRBJ2-3; 9 bases line up with TRBD1. The CDR3 has 15 residues. V dropped 4 bases and J dropped 2; count of bases not matched to a gene: 4. Germline CDR1 reads SEHNR; CDR2 reads FQNEAQ (reference sequence). CDR3 bases: TGTGCCAGCAGCTCACAGGGGGCCCCCACAGATACGCAGTATTTT. The encoded protein is CASSSQGAPTDTQYF.

The chain combines TRBV6-5 with TRBJ1-1, with D tentatively TRBD1 (5 bases). The CDR3 is 14 amino acids. V was cut by 6 bases and J by 5 bases, with 16 bases left in between. Germline loops: CDR1 MNHEY, CDR2 SVGAGI. DNA for the CDR3: TGTGCCAGCAGCTATAGGACGGGGGAGACTGAAGCTTTCTTT. As protein: CASSYRTGETEAFF.

The chain joins TRBV19 to TRBJ2-2, with 9 bases matching TRBD2. The CDR3 is 15 amino acids. With V trimmed by 5 bases and J by 3 bases, 4 bases remained unmatched. Germline V lookup: CDR1 LNHDA, CDR2 SQIVND (reference sequence). Here the CDR3 reads CASSLAGGYTGELFF. CDR3 sequence (DNA): TGTGCCAGTAGTCTGGCGGGAGGGTACACCGGGGAGCTGTTTTTT.

The rearrangement links TRBV18 to TRBJ1-2, with D maybe TRBD1 (6 bases). The CDR3 is 14 residues long. CDR1 is KGHSH, CDR2 LQKENI, per germline. Between the trimmed V and J ends, which lost 3 bases and 5 bases, there was a span of 13 bases. The CDR3 sequence is CASSPSTGIYGYTF. CDR3 nucleotide sequence: TGTGCCAGCTCACCCTCTACAGGGATATATGGCTACACCTTC.

This chain uses TRBV28 with TRBJ2-1; 8 nucleotides agree with TRBD2. Germline lookup yields CDR1 MDHEN and CDR2 SYDVKM. With V trimmed by 3 bases and J by 8 bases, 6 bases remained unmatched. The CDR3 extends over 14 amino acids. CDR3 residues: CASSFGTRIHEQFF. The CDR3 DNA reads as TGTGCCAGCAGTTTTGGGACTAGGATCCATGAGCAGTTCTTC.

The chain is built from TRBV9 and TRBJ2-3, with 14 bases that match TRBD2. Germline CDR1 is SGDLS and CDR2 is YYNGEE. There are 20 residues in the CDR3. V shed 0 bases and J 0 bases; nucleotides not matched to a gene: 9. CDR3 DNA sequence: TGTGCCAGCAGCGTAGCCTCCGGGACTAGCGGGAGCACTAGCACAGATACGCAGTATTTT. As protein: CASSVASGTSGSTSTDTQYF.

Comments on this clone: Other nucleotide sequences from this sample produce the same CDR3. The CDR3 spells CASSLRQGSNTEAFF. The CDR3 coding sequence is TGCGCCAGCAGCTTGAGACAGGGTTCGAACACTGAAGCTTTCTTT. V usage is TRBV5-1 and J usage is TRBJ1-1; 7 bases are shared with TRBD1. CDR3 length equals 15 residues. Losses at the gene ends were 1 base for V and 1 base for J; bases not matched to a gene: 4. Germline loops: CDR1 SGHRS, CDR2 YFSETQ.

This clone was seen only once. The V and J genes are TRBV5-1 and TRBJ1-5; 8 nucleotides agree with TRBD1. There are 12 residues in the CDR3. Germline V gene lookup returns CDR1 SGHRS and CDR2 YFSETQ. J lost 10 bases, V lost 4 bases, and 4 bases had no gene match. CDR3 coding DNA: TGCGCCAGCAGCCCGGACAGGGACCCCCAGCATTTT. Translating gives CASSPDRDPQHF. The variable domain in full, with the rest retrieved from reference TRBV5-1 and TRBJ1-5, is KAGVTQTPRYLIKTRGQQVTLSCSPISGHRSVSWYQQTPGQGLQFLFEYFSETQRNKGNFPGRFSGRQFSNSRSEMNVSTLELGDSALYLCASSPDRDPQHFGDGTRLSIL.

The sample holds one count of this clone. The chain links TRBV7-2 to TRBJ2-2; tentatively, D is TRBD1 (6 bases). Trimming shortened V by 5 bases and J by 6 bases, and 13 bases separated the two germline ends. Looked up from germline, CDR1 is SGHTA and CDR2 is FQGNSA. This CDR3 is 14 amino acids long. CDR3: CASSRDTLPGELFF. The CDR3 coding sequence is TGTGCCAGCAGCCGGGACACCCTCCCCGGGGAGCTGTTTTTT.

V and J are TRBV7-8 and TRBJ1-2; no clear D. V lost 5 bases, J lost 2 bases, and 15 bases lay in between. CDR3 length: 15 amino acids. From germline, CDR1 is SGHVS and CDR2 FQNEAQ. CDR3 sequence reads: CASSGEPALNYGYTF. The CDR3 DNA is TGTGCCAGCAGCGGAGAGCCCGCTCTAAACTATGGCTACACCTTC.

The rearrangement uses TRBV10-2 and TRBJ2-5; 14 bases map to TRBD2. The CDR3 has 15 amino acids. Germline assignment: CDR1 WSHSY and CDR2 SAAADI. J was trimmed by 7 bases and V by 4 bases; bases with no gene match: 5. CDR3 sequence: CASSGAGLAGGTQYF. Here the CDR3 DNA reads TGCGCCAGCAGTGGGGCCGGACTAGCGGGGGGGACCCAGTACTTC.

This chain links TRBV6-6 with TRBJ2-7; D is unresolved. The CDR3 contains 15 residues. Germline V gene sequence: CDR1 MNHNY, CDR2 SVGAGI (reference sequence). V dropped 6 bases and J dropped 5 bases, with 20 bases sitting between them. Written as DNA, the CDR3 is TGTGCCAGCAGGGAATATTCGGGTCTTGAGAACGAGCAGTACTTC. It translates to CASREYSGLENEQYF.

This clone came up a few times. This chain joins TRBV9 and TRBJ1-1, with TRBD1 matching 7 bases. J was trimmed by 1 base and V by 0 bases; bases with no gene match: 6. The CDR3 loop spans 16 amino acids. Germline-derived CDR1 and CDR2 are SGDLS and YYNGEE. The CDR3 bases are TGTGCCAGCAGCGTAGGGGCAGGGGGAACGAACACTGAAGCTTTCTTT. It yields the protein CASSVGAGGTNTEAFF. The full variable domain, completed using reference TRBV9 and TRBJ1-1, is DSGVTQTPKHLITATGQRVTLRCSPRSGDLSVYWYQQSLDQGLQFLIQYYNGEERAKGNILERFSAQQFPDLHSELNLSSLELGDSALYFCASSVGAGGTNTEAFFGQGTRLTVV.

The gene calls are TRBV6-5 and TRBJ1-5; TRBD1 matches 10 bases. Germline CDR1 reads MNHEY; CDR2 reads SVGAGI. The CDR3 is made up of 14 amino acids. The V and J ends lost 10 bases and 9 bases, in that order; junction bases with no gene match: 12. CDR3 residues: CATRDRGKSGPQHF. The CDR3 nucleotides read TGTGCCACCCGGGACAGGGGCAAATCAGGGCCCCAGCATTTT.

This clone has only one observation. This chain uses TRBV6-6 with TRBJ2-1, with TRBD1 identical over 8 bases. Germline V CDR1 and CDR2: MNHNY, SVGAGI (reference sequence). The ends lost 6 bases at V and 5 bases at J; junction bases unmatched: 3. This CDR3 has 13 amino acids. CDR3 sequence: CASRSDRDNEQFF. CDR3 DNA: TGTGCCAGCAGATCGGACAGGGACAATGAGCAGTTCTTC.

This chain connects TRBV28 to TRBJ1-1; D is ambiguous. The germline V gene has CDR1 MDHEN and CDR2 SYDVKM. V shed 8 bases and J shed 0 bases, with 16 bases lying between them. CDR3 length: 15 residues. The CDR3 region is CASAYGGLMNTEAFF. The DNA of the CDR3 is TGTGCCAGCGCTTATGGAGGACTCATGAACACTGAAGCTTTCTTT.

This clone appeared a few times. The V call is TRBV11-2, the J call TRBJ1-3; tentative D call: TRBD1 (5 bases). Between the trimmed V and J ends, which lost 2 bases and 0 bases, there was a span of 8 bases. The CDR3 sequence is 15 residues long. The germline V gene encodes CDR1 SGHAT and CDR2 FQNNGV. The CDR3 loop reads CASSLQGNSGNTIYF. CDR3 in DNA: TGTGCCAGCAGCTTACAGGGAAACTCTGGAAACACCATATATTTT.

The chain combines TRBV5-1 with TRBJ2-2, with a tentative D call TRBD2 (6 bases). Germline V gene data show CDR1 as SGHRS and CDR2 as YFSETQ. The V end lost 0 bases, the J end lost 7 bases, and 16 bases lay between the germline ends. The CDR3 covers 16 residues. This CDR3 reads CASSLDGGKAVGELFF. CDR3 nucleotides: TGCGCCAGCAGCTTGGATGGCGGGAAAGCGGTCGGGGAGCTGTTTTTT.

The chain recombines TRBV6-1 with TRBJ1-4; weak D call: TRBD1 (5 bases). This CDR3 region has 14 residues. V was cut by 5 bases and J by 7 bases, with 14 bases left in between. Germline V gives CDR1 MNHNS, CDR2 SASEGT. The CDR3 region is CASSTQAKGEKLFF. The CDR3 DNA sequence: TGTGCCAGCAGTACACAGGCTAAGGGTGAAAAACTGTTTTTT.

The V gene is TRBV30, the J gene TRBJ2-2, with 7 bases matching TRBD1. V was pared by 2 bases and J by 6 bases, with 9 bases of the junction left unmatched. Germline CDR1 is GTSNPN and CDR2 is SVGIG (reference sequence). The CDR3 has 15 amino acids. For the CDR3, the DNA is TGTGCCTGGAGTTCGAAGAGGGGGCGCGCCGGGGAGCTGTTTTTT. Translating it yields CAWSSKRGRAGELFF.

The chain uses TRBV9 and TRBJ1-3; D is ambiguous. Germline CDR1 reads SGDLS; CDR2 reads YYNGEE. Trimming stripped 6 bases from V and 1 base from J, with 11 bases between. This CDR3 has 14 residues. The CDR3 reads CASTGGISGNTIYF. CDR3 DNA sequence: TGTGCCAGCACCGGCGGAATTTCTGGAAACACCATATATTTT. Using reference TRBV9 and TRBJ1-3 for the parts outside the CDR3, the full variable domain is DSGVTQTPKHLITATGQRVTLRCSPRSGDLSVYWYQQSLDQGLQFLIQYYNGEERAKGNILERFSAQQFPDLHSELNLSSLELGDSALYFCASTGGISGNTIYFGEGSWLTVV.

The V and J genes are TRBV9 and TRBJ2-1, with 7 bases fitting TRBD1. The J segment lost 4 bases and the V segment lost 0 bases, leaving 4 bases of the junction unmatched. This CDR3 contains 15 residues. The V gene's germline CDR1 is SGDLS and CDR2 YYNGEE. The CDR3 sequence is CASSVEGARYNEQFF. For the CDR3, the DNA is TGTGCCAGCAGCGTAGAGGGGGCTCGTTACAATGAGCAGTTCTTC.

The chain joins TRBV19 to TRBJ1-4; 7 bases line up with TRBD1. The germline CDR1 and CDR2 sequences are LNHDA and SQIVND (reference sequence). This CDR3 spans 15 amino acids. J was trimmed by 8 bases and V by 3 bases; bases with no gene match: 9. CDR3 loop: CASSMGDSGGEKLFF. The CDR3 bases are TGTGCCAGTAGTATGGGGGACAGTGGAGGCGAAAAACTGTTTTTT.

The rearrangement uses TRBV19 and TRBJ1-5; D is possibly TRBD1 (5 bases). Between the trimmed V and J ends, which lost 2 bases and 1 base, there was a span of 24 bases. This CDR3 has 20 residues. Germline CDR1 and CDR2: LNHDA and SQIVND (reference sequence). CDR3 amino acids: CASSIQHLSWGEGSNQPQHF. The CDR3 region has the DNA TGTGCCAGTAGTATACAACACCTGAGTTGGGGCGAAGGGAGCAATCAGCCCCAGCATTTT. The variable domain in full, with the rest retrieved from reference TRBV19 and TRBJ1-5, is DGGITQSPKYLFRKEGQNVTLSCEQNLNHDAMYWYRQDPGQGLRLIYYSQIVNDFQKGDIAEGYSVSREKKESFPLTVTSAQKNPTAFYLCASSIQHLSWGEGSNQPQHFGDGTRLSIL.

This rearrangement joins TRBV27 to TRBJ2-1; 11 bases agree with TRBD2. The germline gives CDR1 MNHEY, CDR2 SMNVEV (reference sequence). This CDR3 has 15 amino acids. V shed 2 bases and J 4 bases; nucleotides not matched to a gene: 1. In DNA form, the CDR3 reads TGTGCCAGCAGTTTACTAGCGGGGGGATACAATGAGCAGTTCTTC. It encodes CASSLLAGGYNEQFF.

This clone has just a few counts. The chain couples TRBV2 to TRBJ2-3; D is uncertain. CDR1 is SNHLY, CDR2 FYNNEI, per germline. This CDR3 comprises 13 residues. V was clipped by 8 bases and J by 2 bases, with 11 bases between them. CDR3 protein: CASETFSTDTQYF. For the CDR3, the DNA is TGTGCCAGCGAGACATTCTCCACAGATACGCAGTATTTT.

The genes are TRBV11-1 and TRBJ2-2, with no clear D. Germline V gives CDR1 SGHAT, CDR2 FQDESV (reference sequence). Trimming shortened V by 7 bases and J by 1 base, and 10 bases separated the two germline ends. CDR3 length equals 14 residues. The DNA for the CDR3 is TGTGCCAGCACCAATTCAGGGAACACCGGGGAGCTGTTTTTT. Its protein product is CASTNSGNTGELFF. The complete variable domain, with remaining parts taken from reference TRBV11-1 and TRBJ2-2, reads EAEVAQSPRYKITEKSQAVAFWCDPISGHATLYWYRQILGQGPELLVQFQDESVVDDSQLPKDRFSAERLKGVDSTLKIQPAELGDSAMYLCASTNSGNTGELFFGEGSRLTVL.

The rearrangement joins TRBV5-1 to TRBJ2-3; D not certain. Germline V gene data show CDR1 as SGHRS and CDR2 as YFSETQ. The CDR3 spans 16 residues. Trimming removed 0 bases at V and 1 base at J, with 12 bases between. CDR3 sequence: CASSLGASTGTDTQYF. DNA for the CDR3: TGCGCCAGCAGCTTGGGTGCGTCCACAGGCACAGATACGCAGTATTTT.

The V gene is TRBV29-1, the J gene TRBJ2-7; D perhaps matches TRBD2 (5 bases). The length of the CDR3 is 12 residues. V lost 7 bases to trimming and J lost 3 bases, with 13 bases between them. CDR1 is SQVTM and CDR2 is ANQGSEA in the germline V gene. CDR3 in amino acids: CSGVDGGYEQYF. CDR3 sequence (DNA): TGCAGCGGGGTGGACGGAGGCTACGAGCAGTACTTC.

This chain links TRBV7-9 with TRBJ2-5, with a weak D call TRBD1 (6 bases). Germline V lookup: CDR1 SEHNR, CDR2 FQNEAQ (reference sequence). The V end lost 5 bases, the J end lost 5 bases, and 12 bases lay between the germline ends. This CDR3 region has 13 residues. The CDR3 DNA follows: TGTGCCAGCAGCCCAGGGGAGTATGAGACCCAGTACTTC. Translating it yields CASSPGEYETQYF.